The clone carrying this T cell receptor beta chain occurred once. No antigen is known for it. The data originate from a study of cytomegalovirus exposure and HLA in healthy donors. CDR1 is MNHEY, CDR2 SVGAGI, per germline. The CDR3 length is 14 residues. V was cut by 5 bases and J by 2 bases, with 12 bases left in between. General study findings and limits: TCR beta sequences reportedly predicted most subjects' HLA-A and HLA-B alleles accurately.

With 60 Vbeta and 13 Jbeta primers, the PCR was carried out. Libraries were prepared by immunoSEQ multiplex PCR; TCRdb keeps only in-frame clonotypes and omits some of them. Of under 250,000 clones in the sample, approximately 85% are singletons; the top ten hold under 3%. The sequenced material came from PBMCs. The V and J genes are TRBV6-5 and TRBJ1-2; D unresolved. The sequence was collected from a woman in her forties or fifties in good health and CMV-seronegative. The CDR3 bases are TGTGCCAGCAGTCCCGAGAGGCAGAACTATGGCTACACCTTC. It translates to CASSPERQNYGYTF.